Listed below are T cell receptor beta chains from one sample, sequenced in a study of T cells in Graves' hyperthyroidism and ophthalmopathy. TCRdb re-analysed the multiplex PCR reads in MiXCR, keeping a single row per CDR3 protein. The sample includes 75,000 to 100,000 distinct CDR3 sequences, roughly 40% of them seen just once. Source material: peripheral blood or thyroid tissue (not recorded which). The receptors were sampled from a woman in her thirties with Graves' hyperthyroidism. CDR3s include the opening cysteine and the closing phenylalanine or tryptophan. D genes are given only for firm matches. Size is omitted from some rows. Given values are once, few, many or a class for expanded clones.

TRBV24-1	.	.	TRBJ1-5	CATGDSPRPFEWQHGNQPQHF	TGCGCCACCGGTGATTCCCCGAGACCGTTTGAATGGCAACATGGCAATCAGCCCCAGCATTTT
TRBV19	.	many	TRBJ2-5	CASSPRGKGVETQYF	TGTGCCAGTAGTCCCCGCGGGAAAGGTGTGGAGACCCAGTACTTC
TRBV2	.	many	TRBJ2-3	CASSDSGTSVDTQYF	TGTGCCAGCAGCGACAGTGGAACTTCCGTCGATACGCAGTATTTT
TRBV2	.	.	TRBJ1-2	CASSKGDEANYGYTF	TGTGCCAGCAGTAAGGGGGATGAAGCTAACTATGGCTACACCTTC
TRBV10-3	.	.	TRBJ2-7	CAISRDLYYEQYF	TGTGCCATCAGCCGGGACTTATACTACGAGCAGTACTTC
TRBV7-9	.	.	TRBJ2-3	CASSQDPPGLLGDTQYF	TGCGCCAGCAGCCAAGACCCCCCGGGACTCCTGGGGGATACGCAGTATTTT
TRBV10-3	TRBD1	.	TRBJ1-2	CATRGTGVGYTF	TGTGCCACCCGAGGGACAGGGGTCGGCTACACCTTC
TRBV7-9	TRBD2	.	TRBJ2-3	CASSLFGLAGGPTDTQYF	TGTGCCAGCAGCTTATTCGGACTAGCGGGAGGGCCAACAGATACGCAGTATTTT
TRBV7-9	.	many	TRBJ2-7	CASSFSYEQYF	TGTGCCAGCAGCTTCTCCTACGAGCAGTACTTC
TRBV15	.	.	TRBJ2-2	CATSRGALTGELFF	TGTGCCACCAGCAGAGGAGCGTTAACCGGGGAGCTGTTTTTT
TRBV12-3/TRBV12-4	.	few	TRBJ2-6	CASSLGLGQLSSLGANVLTF	TGTGCCAGCAGTTTAGGTTTAGGACAGCTCTCCTCGCTCGGGGCCAACGTCCTGACTTTC
TRBV24-1	TRBD1	many	TRBJ1-2	CATSDPWTGIGYTF	TGTGCCACCAGTGATCCCTGGACAGGGATCGGCTACACCTTC
TRBV12-3/TRBV12-4	TRBD1	.	TRBJ1-4	CASSGRTGGTNEKLFF	TGTGCCAGCAGTGGCAGGACAGGGGGCACTAATGAAAAACTGTTTTTT
TRBV7-9	.	many	TRBJ2-1	CASSLGLNEQFF	TGTGCCAGCAGCTTAGGGCTCAATGAGCAGTTCTTC
TRBV6-6	.	many	TRBJ2-2	CASSYLLSELFF	TGTGCCAGCAGTTATCTGCTAAGCGAGCTGTTTTTT
TRBV28	.	many	TRBJ1-5	CASSFLFLNQPQHF	TGTGCCAGCAGTTTTCTTTTCTTGAATCAGCCCCAGCATTTT